Following are 20 T cell receptor beta chains from one sample sequenced in a study of T cell responses to AZD1222 COVID-19 vaccine. The protocol was immunoSEQ multiplex PCR, while the TCRdb copy is restricted to in-frame clones and leaves out a portion. The sample includes around 180,000 clones, 87% seen only once; the top ten take 2.5% to 3%. This sample comprised peripheral blood, obtained on day 0 of MenACWY control vaccination. These TCRs come from an adult in good health.

The genes are TRBV27 and TRBJ2-7; D might be TRBD2 (7 bases). Trimming took 7 bases from V and 4 from J, leaving 20 bases between them. This CDR3 is 15 amino acids long. Germline V gives CDR1 MNHEY, CDR2 SMNVEV (reference sequence). CDR3 nucleotide sequence: TGTGCCAGCAAGCCCGAGGGGGGGGCAAGTTACGAGCAGTACTTC. It encodes CASKPEGGASYEQYF.

V and J are TRBV5-4 and TRBJ1-2, with 7 bases aligning to TRBD1. Trimming at V came to 4 bases and at J to 8 bases, leaving 8 bases not matched to a gene. The CDR3 runs 13 residues. Germline V gives CDR1 SGHNT, CDR2 YYREEE (reference sequence). In nucleotides, the CDR3 is TGTGCCAGCAGCCTGGACAGGTCGAAGGGCTACACCTTC. This encodes CASSLDRSKGYTF. The full variable domain, with the rest looked up from reference TRBV5-4 and TRBJ1-2, is ETGVTQSPTHLIKTRGQQVTLRCSSQSGHNTVSWYQQALGQGPQFIFQYYREEENGRGNFPPRFSGLQFPNYSSELNVNALELDDSALYLCASSLDRSKGYTFGSGTRLTVV.

This rearrangement joins TRBV29-1 to TRBJ1-4, with D possibly matching TRBD1 (6 bases). The CDR3 is 13 amino acids. Germline V CDR1 and CDR2: SQVTM, ANQGSEA. Trimming removed 5 bases from V and 1 base from J, with 8 bases in between. DNA for the CDR3: TGCAGCGTTCGGGGGCGAACTAATGAAAAACTGTTTTTT. Encoded protein: CSVRGRTNEKLFF.

V is TRBV5-4 and J is TRBJ2-3; TRBD2 matches 8 bases. This CDR3 contains 16 residues. Germline V gives CDR1 SGHNT, CDR2 YYREEE (reference sequence). Losses at the gene ends were 2 bases for V and 2 bases for J; bases not matched to a gene: 7. The CDR3 loop reads CASSLPRGGPTDTQYF. In DNA form, the CDR3 reads TGTGCCAGCAGCTTACCCCGCGGGGGGCCCACAGATACGCAGTATTTT.

The chain carries TRBV12-5 and TRBJ2-7; no clear D gene. The germline CDR1 and CDR2 sequences are LGHNT and FRNRAP. CDR3 length: 15 residues. V was clipped by 4 bases and J by 0 bases, with 13 bases between them. The CDR3 region has the DNA TGTGCTAGTGGTTCTAGGCGTAGGAGCTCCTACGAGCAGTACTTC. It yields the protein CASGSRRRSSYEQYF.

A remark on this clone: Distinct nucleotide sequences in the sample also encode this CDR3. The chain has TRBV6-4 and TRBJ2-2; no clear D. The CDR3 extends over 13 amino acids. Germline assignment: CDR1 MRHNA and CDR2 SNTAGT. V was pared by 3 bases and J by 3 bases, with 5 bases between. The CDR3 loop reads CASSEADTGELFF. The CDR3 DNA reads TGTGCCAGCAGTGAAGCAGACACCGGGGAGCTGTTTTTT.

This clone was recorded once. V usage is TRBV19 and J usage is TRBJ1-6; D might be TRBD1 (5 bases). Germline lookup yields CDR1 LNHDA and CDR2 SQIVND (reference sequence). The CDR3 is 16 amino acids. The V and J ends lost 1 base and 10 bases respectively, with 17 bases between them. CDR3 sequence: CASSIGFIGAGSPLHF. The CDR3 DNA follows: TGTGCCAGTAGTATAGGCTTCATAGGGGCCGGATCACCCCTCCACTTT.

This sequence joins TRBV19 and TRBJ1-5; tentative D call: TRBD1 (5 bases). Germline CDR1 reads LNHDA; CDR2 reads SQIVND (reference sequence). Between the trimmed V and J ends, which lost 3 bases and 5 bases, there was a span of 8 bases. The CDR3 extends over 13 amino acids. The CDR3 sequence is CASSIEGHQPQHF. Here the CDR3 DNA reads TGTGCCAGTAGTATCGAGGGGCATCAGCCCCAGCATTTT.

The genes are TRBV5-5 and TRBJ2-1; D might be TRBD2 (7 bases). With 6 bases removed from V and 2 bases from J, the gap between germline ends came to 15 bases. Germline V lookup: CDR1 SGHKS, CDR2 YYEKEE (reference sequence). The CDR3 spans 15 residues. Here the CDR3 DNA reads TGTGCCAGCAACATTGGGGGGGCCGCCTACAATGAGCAGTTCTTC. Its protein product is CASNIGGAAYNEQFF. The full variable domain, completed using reference TRBV5-5 and TRBJ2-1, is DAGVTQSPTHLIKTRGQQVTLRCSPISGHKSVSWYQQVLGQGPQFIFQYYEKEERGRGNFPDRFSARQFPNYSSELNVNALLLGDSALYLCASNIGGAAYNEQFFGPGTRLTVL.

The V call is TRBV5-1, the J call TRBJ2-5, with D possibly TRBD1 on 6 matching bases. There are 13 residues in the CDR3. Trimming stripped 4 bases from V and 2 bases from J, with 9 bases between. Germline lookup yields CDR1 SGHRS and CDR2 YFSETQ. The CDR3 DNA follows: TGCGCCAGCAGCCCAGGGGTACAAGAGACCCAGTACTTC. The encoded protein is CASSPGVQETQYF.

The rearrangement uses TRBV19 and TRBJ1-2; TRBD1 might be the D (5 bases). The V gene's germline CDR1 is LNHDA and CDR2 SQIVND (reference sequence). The CDR3 consists of 15 residues. V gave up 1 base and J gave up 4 bases, with 13 bases separating them. CDR3 DNA: TGTGCCAGTAGTATAGTCGAGGGGATAGGCTATGGCTACACCTTC. Its translation: CASSIVEGIGYGYTF.

This rearrangement joins TRBV5-4 to TRBJ2-3; unclear D gene. The CDR3 is 15 amino acids. Looked up from germline, CDR1 is SGHNT and CDR2 is YYREEE (reference sequence). V was shortened by 1 base and J by 0 bases, with 9 bases between the two germline ends. DNA for the CDR3: TGTGCCAGCAGCTTGACCCCCACTAGCACAGATACGCAGTATTTT. This encodes CASSLTPTSTDTQYF.

The rearrangement uses TRBV7-3 and TRBJ2-2, with D uncertain. The V gene's germline CDR1 is SGHTA and CDR2 FQGTGA. V lost 5 bases and J 6 bases, leaving 7 bases between the germline ends. The CDR3 sequence is 12 residues long. The DNA for the CDR3 is TGTGCCAGCAGCCCTCTAGCCGGGGAGCTGTTTTTT. This codes for CASSPLAGELFF.

This clone appeared a few times. The V gene is TRBV7-9, the J gene TRBJ2-5, with 7 positions matching TRBD1. Germline lookup yields CDR1 SEHNR and CDR2 FQNEAQ (reference sequence). V lost 4 bases, J lost 5 bases, and 4 bases stayed unmatched. The length of the CDR3 is 13 residues. The CDR3 DNA sequence: TGTGCCAGCAGCTGGGGACAGAAGGAGACCCAGTACTTC. This translates into CASSWGQKETQYF.

This chain links TRBV28 with TRBJ2-3; 8 bases align to TRBD1. The CDR3 extends over 14 amino acids. Per germline, CDR1 MDHEN and CDR2 SYDVKM. V shed 3 bases and J 5 bases; nucleotides not matched to a gene: 4. For the CDR3, the DNA is TGTGCCAGCAGTTTCAGGGGGCGCCTAGATACGCAGTATTTT. Residues: CASSFRGRLDTQYF.

The chain links TRBV9 to TRBJ1-2; D is undetermined. The CDR3 spans 13 residues. Trimming took off 0 bases at V and 8 bases at J, with 11 bases between the two ends. The germline V gene has CDR1 SGDLS and CDR2 YYNGEE. The CDR3 spells CASSVGEGYGYTF. CDR3 DNA: TGTGCCAGCAGCGTAGGTGAGGGATACGGCTACACCTTC.

This rearrangement joins TRBV11-3 to TRBJ2-4, with 7 bases lining up with TRBD1. CDR1 SGHNT and CDR2 YENEEA come from the germline V gene. The CDR3 extends over 16 amino acids. J was trimmed by 5 bases and V by 6 bases; bases with no gene match: 13. This CDR3 reads CASRSTPRQGENIQYF. In DNA, the CDR3 is TGTGCCAGCAGGTCAACCCCGCGGCAGGGGGAAAACATTCAGTACTTC. The whole variable domain, filled in from reference TRBV11-3 and TRBJ2-4, reads EAGVVQSPRYKIIEKKQPVAFWCNPISGHNTLYWYLQNLGQGPELLIRYENEEAVDDSQLPKDRFSAERLKGVDSTLKIQPAELGDSAVYLCASRSTPRQGENIQYFGAGTRLSVL.

The chain recombines TRBV4-2 with TRBJ2-2; 8 bases are a match to TRBD1. The CDR3 has 15 amino acids. The V and J ends lost 4 bases and 5 bases, in that order; junction bases with no gene match: 6. Germline V CDR1 and CDR2: LGHNA, YNFKEQ. CDR3 nucleotide sequence: TGTGCCAGCAGCCCGGACAGGGCCGGGACCGGGGAGCTGTTTTTT. It specifies CASSPDRAGTGELFF.

CDR3 in amino acids: CASSRSGNTIYF. CDR3 nucleotide sequence: TGTGCCAGCAGCCGCTCTGGAAACACCATATATTTT. This chain uses TRBV27 with TRBJ1-3; no clear D. Per the germline V gene, CDR1 is MNHEY and CDR2 is SMNVEV (reference sequence). There are 12 residues in the CDR3. V lost 6 bases and J 0 bases, leaving 3 bases between the germline ends.

V is TRBV25-1 and J is TRBJ1-6, with D hard to call. Trimming shortened V by 4 bases and J by 7 bases, and 8 bases separated the two germline ends. Germline values: CDR1 MGHDK, CDR2 SYGVNS. This CDR3 has 13 residues. The CDR3 DNA reads TGTGCCAGCAGTGCGGCGGACAATTCACCCCTCCACTTT. It is translated as CASSAADNSPLHF.